This note documents a single T cell receptor (beta chain) sequence. This sample was included in a study of Tregs in tolerant kidney transplant recipients. V lost 2 bases and J 4 bases, leaving 6 bases between the germline ends. Looked up from germline, CDR1 is LNHDA and CDR2 is SQIVND (reference sequence). This CDR3 has 12 residues. The method was immunoSEQ multiplex PCR; TCRdb's version includes in-frame clones alone and lacks a portion of them. This sample has some 80,000 clones, with more than 95% found just once. The source is a human donor who received a combined kidney and bone marrow transplant. V and J are TRBV19 and TRBJ2-7; D uncertain. The sequencing used CD4+ T cells from blood, collected before the transplant. The CDR3 loop is CASSIRGYEQYF. Here the CDR3 DNA reads TGTGCCAGTAGTATAAGAGGATACGAGCAGTACTTC. Supplemented by reference TRBV19 and TRBJ2-7, the full variable domain reads DGGITQSPKYLFRKEGQNVTLSCEQNLNHDAMYWYRQDPGQGLRLIYYSQIVNDFQKGDIAEGYSVSREKKESFPLTVTSAQKNPTAFYLCASSIRGYEQYFGPGTRLTVT.